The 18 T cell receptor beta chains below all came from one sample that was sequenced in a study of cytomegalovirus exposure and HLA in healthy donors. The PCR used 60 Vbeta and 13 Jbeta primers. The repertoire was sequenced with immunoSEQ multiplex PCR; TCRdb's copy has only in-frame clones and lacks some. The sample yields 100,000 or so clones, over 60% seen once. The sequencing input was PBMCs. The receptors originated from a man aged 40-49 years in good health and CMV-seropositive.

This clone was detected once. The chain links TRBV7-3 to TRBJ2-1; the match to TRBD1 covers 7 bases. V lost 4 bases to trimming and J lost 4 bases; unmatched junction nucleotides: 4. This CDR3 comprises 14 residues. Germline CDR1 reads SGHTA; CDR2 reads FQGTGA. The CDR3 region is CASSSQGTYNEQFF. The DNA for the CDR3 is TGTGCCAGCAGCTCACAGGGGACATACAATGAGCAGTTCTTC.

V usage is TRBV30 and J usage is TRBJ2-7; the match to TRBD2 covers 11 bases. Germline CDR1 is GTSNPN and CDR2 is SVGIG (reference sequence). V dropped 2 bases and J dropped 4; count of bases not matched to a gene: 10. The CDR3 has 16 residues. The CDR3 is CAWSFLASSGRYEQYF. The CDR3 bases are TGTGCCTGGAGTTTCTTAGCCTCTAGCGGGAGGTACGAGCAGTACTTC.

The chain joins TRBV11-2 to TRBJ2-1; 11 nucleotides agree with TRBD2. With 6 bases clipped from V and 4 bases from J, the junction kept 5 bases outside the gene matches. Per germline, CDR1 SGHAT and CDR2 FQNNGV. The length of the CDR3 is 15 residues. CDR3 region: CASRTTSGTYNEQFF. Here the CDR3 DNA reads TGTGCCAGCAGGACGACTAGCGGGACGTACAATGAGCAGTTCTTC.

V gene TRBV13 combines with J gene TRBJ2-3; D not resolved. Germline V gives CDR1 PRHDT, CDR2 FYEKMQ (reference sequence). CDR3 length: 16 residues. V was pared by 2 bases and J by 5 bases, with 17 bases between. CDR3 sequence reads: CASSLLARLAVDTQYF. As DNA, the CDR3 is TGTGCCAGCAGCTTACTGGCCAGGTTGGCCGTAGATACGCAGTATTTT.

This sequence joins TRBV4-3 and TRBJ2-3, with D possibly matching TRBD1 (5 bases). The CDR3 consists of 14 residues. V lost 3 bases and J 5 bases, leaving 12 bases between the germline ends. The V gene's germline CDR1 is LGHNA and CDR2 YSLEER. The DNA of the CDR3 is TGCGCCAGCAGCCACGCAAAGGGGCTAGATACGCAGTATTTT. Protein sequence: CASSHAKGLDTQYF.

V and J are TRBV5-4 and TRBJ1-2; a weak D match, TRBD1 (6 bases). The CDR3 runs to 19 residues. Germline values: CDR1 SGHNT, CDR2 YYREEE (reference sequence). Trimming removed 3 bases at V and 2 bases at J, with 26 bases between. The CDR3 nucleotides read TGTGCCAGCAGCTCCTTGGATTTAGAGGGCAGGGGTAGCAACTATGGCTACACCTTC. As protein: CASSSLDLEGRGSNYGYTF.

The CDR3 loop reads CASSLGGKLQETQYF. CDR3 nucleotides: TGTGCCAGCAGCTTGGGAGGGAAGCTCCAAGAGACCCAGTACTTC. The chain is built from TRBV5-4 and TRBJ2-5; the D gene is possibly TRBD2 (5 bases). Germline V gives CDR1 SGHNT, CDR2 YYREEE (reference sequence). The CDR3 sequence is 15 residues long. V was cut by 0 bases and J by 1 base, with 10 bases left in between.

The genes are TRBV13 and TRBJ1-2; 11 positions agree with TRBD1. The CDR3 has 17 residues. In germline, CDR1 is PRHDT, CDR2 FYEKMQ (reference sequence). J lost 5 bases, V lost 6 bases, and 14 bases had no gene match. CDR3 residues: CASSRGAGTGGRYGYTF. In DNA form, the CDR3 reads TGTGCCAGCAGTAGGGGAGCCGGGACAGGGGGACGGTATGGCTACACCTTC.

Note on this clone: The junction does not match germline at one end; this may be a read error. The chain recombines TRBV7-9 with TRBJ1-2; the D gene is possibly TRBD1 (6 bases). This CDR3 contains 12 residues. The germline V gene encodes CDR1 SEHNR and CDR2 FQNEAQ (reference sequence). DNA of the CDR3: TGTGCCAGCAGCTTCGGGAAGGACAGAGTCGCCTTC. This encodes CASSFGKDRVAF. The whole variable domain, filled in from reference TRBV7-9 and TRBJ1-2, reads DTGVSQNPRHKITKRGQNVTFRCDPISEHNRLYWYRQTLGQGPEFLTYFQNEAQLEKSRLLSDRFSAERPKGSFSTLEIQRTEQGDSAMYLCASSFGKDRVAFGSGTRLTVV.

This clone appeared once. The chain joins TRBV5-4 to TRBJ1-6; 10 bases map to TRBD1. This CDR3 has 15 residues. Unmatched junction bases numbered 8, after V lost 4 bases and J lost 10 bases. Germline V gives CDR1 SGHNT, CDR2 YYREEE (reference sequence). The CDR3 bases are TGTGCCAGCAGCGCGGCCGGACAGGGGGGATCACCCCTCCACTTT. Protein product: CASSAAGQGGSPLHF.

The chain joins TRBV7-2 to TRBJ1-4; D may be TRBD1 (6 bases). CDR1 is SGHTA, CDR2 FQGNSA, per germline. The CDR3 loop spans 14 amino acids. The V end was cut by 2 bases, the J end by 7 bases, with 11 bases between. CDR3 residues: CASSLNRAGEKLFF. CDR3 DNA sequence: TGTGCCAGCAGCTTAAACAGGGCGGGTGAAAAACTGTTTTTT.

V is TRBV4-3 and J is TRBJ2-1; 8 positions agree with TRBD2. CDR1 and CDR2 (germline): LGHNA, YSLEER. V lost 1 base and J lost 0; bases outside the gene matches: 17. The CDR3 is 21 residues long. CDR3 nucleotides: TGCGCCAGCAGCCAAGGATCTCCTAGCGGGTCCCACAGGAGCTCCTACAATGAGCAGTTCTTC. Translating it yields CASSQGSPSGSHRSSYNEQFF.

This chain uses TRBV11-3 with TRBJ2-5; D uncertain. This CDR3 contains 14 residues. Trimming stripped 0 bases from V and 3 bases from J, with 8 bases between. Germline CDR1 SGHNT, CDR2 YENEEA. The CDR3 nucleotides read TGTGCCAGCAGCTTAGATCCCTACGAAGAGACCCAGTACTTC. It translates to CASSLDPYEETQYF.

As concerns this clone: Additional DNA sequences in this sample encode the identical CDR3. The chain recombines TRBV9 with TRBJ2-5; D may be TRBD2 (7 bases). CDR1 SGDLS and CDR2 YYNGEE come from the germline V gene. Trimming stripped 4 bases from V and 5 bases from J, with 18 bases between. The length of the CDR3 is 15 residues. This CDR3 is CASSPQGGGRETQYF. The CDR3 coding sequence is TGTGCCAGCAGCCCCCAAGGGGGAGGGAGGGAGACCCAGTACTTC.

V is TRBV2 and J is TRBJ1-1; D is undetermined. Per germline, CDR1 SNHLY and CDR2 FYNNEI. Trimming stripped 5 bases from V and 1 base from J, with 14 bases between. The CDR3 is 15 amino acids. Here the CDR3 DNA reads TGTGCCAGCAGTCCGACGCGAGGCGGGAACACTGAAGCTTTCTTT. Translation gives CASSPTRGGNTEAFF.

DNA for the CDR3: TGTGCCAGCAGCTTTGAGATAGAAGATACGCAGTATTTT. This codes for CASSFEIEDTQYF. The chain carries TRBV7-6 and TRBJ2-3; no clear D. CDR3 length: 13 amino acids. Trimming stripped 3 bases from V and 5 bases from J, with 9 bases between. The germline CDR1 and CDR2 sequences are SGHVS and FNYEAQ.

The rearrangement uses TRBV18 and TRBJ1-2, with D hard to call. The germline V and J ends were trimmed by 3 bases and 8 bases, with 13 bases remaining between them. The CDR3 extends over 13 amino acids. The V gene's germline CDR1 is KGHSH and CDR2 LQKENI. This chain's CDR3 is CASSPIQSEGYTF. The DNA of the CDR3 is TGTGCCAGCTCACCGATACAGTCGGAAGGCTACACCTTC.

For the CDR3, the DNA is TGTGCCAGCAGCTGGAGAGCGGGAGGAACGTGGGAGCAGTACTTC. Translated, it gives CASSWRAGGTWEQYF. The rearrangement links TRBV7-2 to TRBJ2-7; TRBD2 aligns across 9 bases. Unmatched junction bases numbered 11, after V lost 4 bases and J lost 7 bases. The CDR3 sequence is 15 residues long. CDR1 and CDR2 (germline): SGHTA, FQGNSA.